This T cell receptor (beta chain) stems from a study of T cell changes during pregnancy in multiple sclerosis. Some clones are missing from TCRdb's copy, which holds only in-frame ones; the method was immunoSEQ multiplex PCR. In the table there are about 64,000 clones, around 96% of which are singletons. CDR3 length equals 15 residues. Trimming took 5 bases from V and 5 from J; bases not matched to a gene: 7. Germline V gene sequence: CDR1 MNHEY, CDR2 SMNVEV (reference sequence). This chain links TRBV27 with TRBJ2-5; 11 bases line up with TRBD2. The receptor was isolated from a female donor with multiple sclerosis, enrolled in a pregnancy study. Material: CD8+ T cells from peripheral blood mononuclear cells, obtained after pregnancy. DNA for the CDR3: TGTGCCAGCAGTAACCTAGCGGGAGGTGGTGAGACCCAGTACTTC. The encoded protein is CASSNLAGGGETQYF.